Below, 10 T cell receptor beta chains from the same sample are listed, as sequenced in a study of technical replicates of blood from several donors. TCRdb keeps only in-frame clones here, not all; method: immunoSEQ multiplex PCR. The data contain tens of thousands of clones, roughly 90% of them singletons. The sample comprised PBMCs. All receptors derive from a human donor in good health. Some clones in this sample may be carry-over from other donors' samples.

The chain is built from TRBV5-6 and TRBJ2-1, with 9 bases identical to TRBD1. Looked up from germline, CDR1 is SGHDT and CDR2 is YYEEEE. The CDR3 is 13 amino acids. The ends lost 5 bases at V and 10 bases at J; junction bases unmatched: 7. CDR3 in DNA: TGTGCCAGCAGTAAAACAGGGGGCGGAGAGCAGTTCTTC. This sequence encodes CASSKTGGGEQFF.

In its sample, this clone was seen once. This chain's CDR3 is CASPEGTGMIFEKLFF. As DNA, the CDR3 is TGCGCCAGCCCGGAAGGGACAGGAATGATTTTTGAAAAACTGTTTTTT. This chain uses TRBV10-1 with TRBJ1-4; 8 bases agree with TRBD1. J gave up 7 bases and V 8 bases, and 15 bases lay outside the gene matches. Germline V gives CDR1 WNHNN, CDR2 SYGVQD (reference sequence). The CDR3 runs 16 residues.

V gene TRBV9 combines with J gene TRBJ2-2; 7 nucleotides line up with TRBD2. V shed 2 bases, J shed 6 bases, and the junction held 7 bases outside the gene matches. CDR3 size: 15 residues. Germline V lookup: CDR1 SGDLS, CDR2 YYNGEE. The DNA for the CDR3 is TGTGCCAGCAGCGTTTCTGGTGCGGGGGCCGGGGAGCTGTTTTTT. It encodes CASSVSGAGAGELFF.

The genes are TRBV19 and TRBJ2-1; 11 nucleotides align to TRBD2. Per the germline V gene, CDR1 is LNHDA and CDR2 is SQIVND (reference sequence). The J segment lost 10 bases and the V segment lost 5 bases, leaving 13 bases of the junction unmatched. The CDR3 consists of 16 residues. The CDR3 here is CASSPTSGSGGGEQFF. Here the CDR3 DNA reads TGTGCCAGTAGTCCCACTAGCGGGAGCGGAGGGGGCGAGCAGTTCTTC.

The chain has TRBV6-4 and TRBJ2-3; 8 nucleotides agree with TRBD2. Germline assignment: CDR1 MRHNA and CDR2 SNTAGT. This CDR3 spans 16 amino acids. The V segment lost 5 bases and the J segment 1 base; nucleotides outside the gene matches: 8. The CDR3 DNA is TGTGCCAGCAGTCCCATGGACGGGGGGGGCACAGATACGCAGTATTTT. Encoded protein: CASSPMDGGGTDTQYF.

In this sample, this clone turned up once. V is TRBV6-5 and J is TRBJ2-7, with 10 bases identical to TRBD2. CDR3 length equals 14 residues. The germline V gene has CDR1 MNHEY and CDR2 SVGAGI. After removal of 5 bases from V and 3 bases from J, the junction contained 4 bases not matched to a gene. The CDR3 loop is CASSASGRNYEQYF. The CDR3, as DNA: TGTGCCAGCAGTGCTAGCGGGAGAAACTACGAGCAGTACTTC.

The chain combines TRBV7-3 with TRBJ2-3, with 7 bases fitting TRBD2. Losses at the gene ends were 5 bases for V and 2 bases for J; bases not matched to a gene: 7. The CDR3 is made up of 15 amino acids. The germline CDR1 and CDR2 sequences are SGHTA and FQGTGA. The CDR3: CASSPSGLSTDTQYF. The CDR3 DNA follows: TGTGCCAGCAGCCCTAGCGGCCTATCCACAGATACGCAGTATTTT.

The V call is TRBV4-1, the J call TRBJ1-4, with a weak D call TRBD1 (5 bases). Germline loops: CDR1 MGHRA, CDR2 YSYEKL. Trimming removed 1 base from V and 4 bases from J, with 10 bases in between. The CDR3 sequence is 15 residues long. CDR3 nucleotides: TGCGCCAGCAGCCAAGGTCCAGGGCGTAATGAAAAACTGTTTTTT. Its protein is CASSQGPGRNEKLFF.

This rearrangement joins TRBV19 to TRBJ1-1; D is ambiguous. This CDR3 comprises 12 residues. Germline V gives CDR1 LNHDA, CDR2 SQIVND (reference sequence). Trimming removed 5 bases at V and 5 bases at J, with 9 bases between. The CDR3, as DNA: TGTGCCAGTAGTTTCCGCGAGACTGAAGCTTTCTTT. Translation gives CASSFRETEAFF.

The chain employs TRBV6-4 and TRBJ2-5; no reliable D call. The germline V gene encodes CDR1 MRHNA and CDR2 SNTAGT. The CDR3 runs 13 residues. The V end was cut by 5 bases, the J end by 5 bases, with 12 bases between. This CDR3 is CASSCGSEETQYF. CDR3 nucleotides: TGTGCCAGCAGTTGTGGTAGTGAGGAGACCCAGTACTTC.